The clone carrying this T cell receptor (beta chain) was observed a few times. This CDR3 has 15 amino acids. Per the germline V gene, CDR1 is MGHDK and CDR2 is SYGVNS. Deletions cut 5 bases from V and 7 bases from J, with 20 bases between. A second PCR of 7 to 11 cycles used a sample-barcoded 5' primer and a J-beta primer mix. Every sample gave at least 3 million paired-end reads containing CDR3. TCRdb independently ran MiXCR on the 5' RACE reads; one entry per CDR3 protein. The sample includes 380,000 or so distinct CDR3 sequences, about half of them seen just once. The record originates from a study of blood T cells in healthy people across ages.

The receptor was derived from a man aged 55 to 69 in good health. The sequenced sample was blood. The V gene is TRBV25-1, the J gene TRBJ2-5; D tentatively fits TRBD1 or TRBD2 (7 bases each). Here the CDR3 reads CASSPQGGLGSTQYF. In nucleotides, the CDR3 is TGTGCCAGCAGTCCCCAGGGGGGGTTGGGGTCGACCCAGTACTTC.